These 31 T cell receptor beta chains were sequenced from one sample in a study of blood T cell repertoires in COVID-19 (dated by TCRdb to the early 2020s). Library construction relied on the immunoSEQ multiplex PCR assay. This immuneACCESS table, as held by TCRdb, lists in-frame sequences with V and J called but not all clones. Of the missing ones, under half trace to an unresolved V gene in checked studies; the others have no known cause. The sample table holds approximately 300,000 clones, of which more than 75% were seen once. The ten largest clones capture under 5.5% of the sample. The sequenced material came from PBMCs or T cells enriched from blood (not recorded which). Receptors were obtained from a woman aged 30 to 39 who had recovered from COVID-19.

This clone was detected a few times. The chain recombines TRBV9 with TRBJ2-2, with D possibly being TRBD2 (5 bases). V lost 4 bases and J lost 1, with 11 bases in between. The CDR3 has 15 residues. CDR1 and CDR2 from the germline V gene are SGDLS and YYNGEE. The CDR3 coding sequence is TGTGCCAGCAGCCCTCTCCGGGGGAACACCGGGGAGCTGTTTTTT. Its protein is CASSPLRGNTGELFF.

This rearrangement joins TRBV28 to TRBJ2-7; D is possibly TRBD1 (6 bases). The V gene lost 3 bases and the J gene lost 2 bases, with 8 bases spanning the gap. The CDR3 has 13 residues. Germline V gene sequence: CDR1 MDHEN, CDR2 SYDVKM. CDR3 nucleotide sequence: TGTGCCAGCAGTTTGACAGGTACCTACGAGCAGTACTTC. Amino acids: CASSLTGTYEQYF. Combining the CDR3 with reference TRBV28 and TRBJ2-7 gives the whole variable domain DVKVTQSSRYLVKRTGEKVFLECVQDMDHENMFWYRQDPGLGLRLIYFSYDVKMKEKGDIPEGYSVSREKKERFSLILESASTNQTSMYLCASSLTGTYEQYFGPGTRLTVT.

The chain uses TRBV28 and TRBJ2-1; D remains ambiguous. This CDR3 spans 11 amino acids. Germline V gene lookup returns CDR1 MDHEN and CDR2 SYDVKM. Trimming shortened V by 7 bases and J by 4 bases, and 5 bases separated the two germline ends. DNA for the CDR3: TGTGCCAGCACCCAGTACAATGAGCAGTTCTTC. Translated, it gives CASTQYNEQFF.

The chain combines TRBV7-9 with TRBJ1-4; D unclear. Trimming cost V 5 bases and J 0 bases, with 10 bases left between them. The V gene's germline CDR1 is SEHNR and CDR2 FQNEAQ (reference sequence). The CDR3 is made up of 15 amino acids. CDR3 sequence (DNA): TGTGCCAGCAGCCCCCGTGGGCCAACTAATGAAAAACTGTTTTTT. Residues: CASSPRGPTNEKLFF.

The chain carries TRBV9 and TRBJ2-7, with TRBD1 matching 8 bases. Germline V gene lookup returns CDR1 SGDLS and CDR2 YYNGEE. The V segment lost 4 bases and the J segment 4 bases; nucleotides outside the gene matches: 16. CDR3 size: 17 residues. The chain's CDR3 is CASSPRRSTGEWYEQYF. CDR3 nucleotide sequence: TGTGCCAGCAGCCCGAGAAGGTCGACAGGGGAATGGTACGAGCAGTACTTC. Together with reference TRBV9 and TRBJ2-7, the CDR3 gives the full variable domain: DSGVTQTPKHLITATGQRVTLRCSPRSGDLSVYWYQQSLDQGLQFLIQYYNGEERAKGNILERFSAQQFPDLHSELNLSSLELGDSALYFCASSPRRSTGEWYEQYFGPGTRLTVT.

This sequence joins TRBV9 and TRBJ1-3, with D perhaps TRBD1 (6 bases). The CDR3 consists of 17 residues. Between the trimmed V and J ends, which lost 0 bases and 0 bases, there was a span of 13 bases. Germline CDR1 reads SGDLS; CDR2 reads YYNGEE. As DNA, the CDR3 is TGTGCCAGCAGCGTAGACCCCCCAGGGGACTCTGGAAACACCATATATTTT. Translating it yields CASSVDPPGDSGNTIYF.

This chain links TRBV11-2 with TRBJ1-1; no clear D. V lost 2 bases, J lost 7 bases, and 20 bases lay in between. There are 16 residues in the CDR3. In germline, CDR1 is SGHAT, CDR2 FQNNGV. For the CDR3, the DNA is TGTGCCAGCAGCTTAAATGCGGGAGACCGACGGCTTGAAGCTTTCTTT. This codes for CASSLNAGDRRLEAFF.

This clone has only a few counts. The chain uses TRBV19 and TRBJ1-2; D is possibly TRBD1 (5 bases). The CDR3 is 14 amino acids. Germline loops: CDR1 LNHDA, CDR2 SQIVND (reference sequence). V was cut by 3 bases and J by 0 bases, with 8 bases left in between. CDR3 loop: CASSMRTPNYGYTF. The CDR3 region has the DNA TGTGCCAGTAGTATGAGGACACCTAACTATGGCTACACCTTC.

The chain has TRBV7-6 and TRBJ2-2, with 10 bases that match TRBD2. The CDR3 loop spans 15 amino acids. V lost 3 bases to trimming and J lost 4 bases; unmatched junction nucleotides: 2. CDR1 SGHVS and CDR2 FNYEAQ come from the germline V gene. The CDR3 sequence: CASSFSGGTTGELFF. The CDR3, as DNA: TGTGCCAGCAGCTTTAGCGGGGGGACCACCGGGGAGCTGTTTTTT. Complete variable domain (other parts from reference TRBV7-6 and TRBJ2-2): GAGVSQSPRYKVTKRGQDVALRCDPISGHVSLYWYRQALGQGPEFLTYFNYEAQQDKSGLPNDRFSAERPEGSISTLTIQRTEQRDSAMYRCASSFSGGTTGELFFGEGSRLTVL.

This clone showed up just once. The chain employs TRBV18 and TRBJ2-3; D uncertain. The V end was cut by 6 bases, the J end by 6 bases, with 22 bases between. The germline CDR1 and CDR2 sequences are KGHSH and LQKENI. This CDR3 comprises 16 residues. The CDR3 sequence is CASSPNSQLGLDTQYF. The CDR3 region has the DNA TGTGCCAGCTCTCCGAACTCACAACTTGGGCTGGATACGCAGTATTTT.

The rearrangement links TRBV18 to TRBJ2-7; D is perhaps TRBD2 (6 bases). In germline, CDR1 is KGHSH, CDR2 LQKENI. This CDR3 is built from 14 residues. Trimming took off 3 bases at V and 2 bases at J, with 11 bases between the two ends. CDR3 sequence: CASSPGLLTYEQYF. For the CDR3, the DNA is TGTGCCAGCTCACCGGGACTCCTGACCTACGAGCAGTACTTC.

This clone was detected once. DNA of the CDR3: TGTGCCAGCACCCGTCGGAACTATGGCTACACCTTC. This sequence encodes CASTRRNYGYTF. The V call is TRBV2, the J call TRBJ1-2; D ambiguous. Trimming took off 7 bases at V and 2 bases at J, with 8 bases between the two ends. This CDR3 has 12 residues. From germline, CDR1 is SNHLY and CDR2 FYNNEI. Full variable domain (remainder filled in from reference TRBV2 and TRBJ1-2): EPEVTQTPSHQVTQMGQEVILRCVPISNHLYFYWYRQILGQKVEFLVSFYNNEISEKSEIFDDQFSVERPDGSNFTLKIRSTKLEDSAMYFCASTRRNYGYTFGSGTRLTVV.

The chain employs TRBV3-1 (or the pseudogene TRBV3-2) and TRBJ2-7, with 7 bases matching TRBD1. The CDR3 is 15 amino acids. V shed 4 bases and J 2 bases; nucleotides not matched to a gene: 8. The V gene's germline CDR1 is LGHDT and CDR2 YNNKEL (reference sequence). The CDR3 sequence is CASSPRTGSTYEQYF. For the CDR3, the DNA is TGTGCCAGCAGCCCCCGGACAGGTTCCACCTACGAGCAGTACTTC.

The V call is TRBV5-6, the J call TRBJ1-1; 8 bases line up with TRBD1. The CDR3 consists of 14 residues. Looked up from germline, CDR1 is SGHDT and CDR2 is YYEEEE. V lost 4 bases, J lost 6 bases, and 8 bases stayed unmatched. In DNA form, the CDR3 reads TGTGCCAGCAGCCGCCAGGGGGCAGGAGCTGAAGCTTTCTTT. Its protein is CASSRQGAGAEAFF. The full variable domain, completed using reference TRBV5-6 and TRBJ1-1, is DAGVTQSPTHLIKTRGQQVTLRCSPKSGHDTVSWYQQALGQGPQFIFQYYEEEERQRGNFPDRFSGHQFPNYSSELNVNALLLGDSALYLCASSRQGAGAEAFFGQGTRLTVV.

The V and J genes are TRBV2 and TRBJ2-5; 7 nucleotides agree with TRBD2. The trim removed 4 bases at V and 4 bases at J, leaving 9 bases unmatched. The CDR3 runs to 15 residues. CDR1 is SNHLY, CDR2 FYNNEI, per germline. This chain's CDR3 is CASSGSSGSRETQYF. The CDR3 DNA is TGTGCCAGCAGTGGGTCTAGCGGTTCCCGAGAGACCCAGTACTTC.

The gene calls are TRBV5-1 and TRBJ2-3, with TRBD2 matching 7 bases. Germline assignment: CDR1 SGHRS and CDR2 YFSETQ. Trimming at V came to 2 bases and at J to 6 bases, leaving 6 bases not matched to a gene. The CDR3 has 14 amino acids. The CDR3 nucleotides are TGCGCCAGCAGCTTCGCGGGGGTAGGGGATACGCAGTATTTT. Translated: CASSFAGVGDTQYF.

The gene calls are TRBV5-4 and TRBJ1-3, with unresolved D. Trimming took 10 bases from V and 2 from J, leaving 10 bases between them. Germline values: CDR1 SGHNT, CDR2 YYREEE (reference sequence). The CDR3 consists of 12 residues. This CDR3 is CAVRAPGNTIYF. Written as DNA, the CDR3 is TGTGCCGTCCGCGCGCCTGGAAACACCATATATTTT. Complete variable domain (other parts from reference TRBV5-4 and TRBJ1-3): ETGVTQSPTHLIKTRGQQVTLRCSSQSGHNTVSWYQQALGQGPQFIFQYYREEENGRGNFPPRFSGLQFPNYSSELNVNALELDDSALYLCAVRAPGNTIYFGEGSWLTVV.

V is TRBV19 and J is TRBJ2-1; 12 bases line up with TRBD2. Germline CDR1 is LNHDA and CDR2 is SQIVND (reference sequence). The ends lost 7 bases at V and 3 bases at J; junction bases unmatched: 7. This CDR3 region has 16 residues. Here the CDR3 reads CASTLAGGANYNEQFF. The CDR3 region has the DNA TGTGCCAGTACACTAGCGGGGGGCGCCAACTACAATGAGCAGTTCTTC.

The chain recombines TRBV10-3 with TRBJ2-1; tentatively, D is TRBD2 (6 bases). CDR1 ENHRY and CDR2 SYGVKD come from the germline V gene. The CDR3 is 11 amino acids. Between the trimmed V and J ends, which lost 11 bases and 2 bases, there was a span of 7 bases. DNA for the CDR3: TGTGCCGCGGGAACCTACAATGAGCAGTTCTTC. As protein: CAAGTYNEQFF.

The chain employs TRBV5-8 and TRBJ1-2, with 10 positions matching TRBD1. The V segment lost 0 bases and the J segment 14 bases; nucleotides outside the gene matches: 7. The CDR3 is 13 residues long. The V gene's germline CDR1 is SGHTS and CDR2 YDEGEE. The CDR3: CASSLAGTGALTF. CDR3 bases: TGTGCCAGCAGCTTGGCGGGGACAGGGGCGCTGACCTTC.

CDR3 sequence reads: CASSLSGPTYGYTF. The CDR3 DNA is TGTGCCAGCAGCTTAAGTGGGCCGACGTATGGCTACACCTTC. The chain is built from TRBV7-2 and TRBJ1-2; no firm D call. The germline V gene has CDR1 SGHTA and CDR2 FQGNSA. With 2 bases removed from V and 5 bases from J, the gap between germline ends came to 12 bases. CDR3 length: 14 amino acids.

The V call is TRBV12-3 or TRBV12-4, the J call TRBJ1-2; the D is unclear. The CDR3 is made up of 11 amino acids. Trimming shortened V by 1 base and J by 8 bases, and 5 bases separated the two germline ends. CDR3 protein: CASSLGRGYTF. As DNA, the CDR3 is TGTGCCAGCAGTTTAGGCAGGGGCTACACCTTC.

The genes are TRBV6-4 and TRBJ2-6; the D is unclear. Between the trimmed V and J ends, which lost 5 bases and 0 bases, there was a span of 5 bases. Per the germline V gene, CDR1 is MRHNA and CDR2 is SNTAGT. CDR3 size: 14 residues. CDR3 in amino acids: CASSPVSGANVLTF. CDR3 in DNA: TGTGCCAGCAGTCCCGTCTCTGGGGCCAACGTCCTGACTTTC.

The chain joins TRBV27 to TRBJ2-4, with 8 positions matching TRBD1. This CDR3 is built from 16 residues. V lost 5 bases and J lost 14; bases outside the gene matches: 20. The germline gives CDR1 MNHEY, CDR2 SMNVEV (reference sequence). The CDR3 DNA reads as TGTGCCAGCAGTCCAACCGGGACCCCAGGGGGCTTCCAAGAGTACTTC. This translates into CASSPTGTPGGFQEYF.

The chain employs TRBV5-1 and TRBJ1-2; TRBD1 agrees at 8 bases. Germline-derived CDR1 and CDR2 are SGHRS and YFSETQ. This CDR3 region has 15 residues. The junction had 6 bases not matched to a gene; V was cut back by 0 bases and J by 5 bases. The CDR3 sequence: CASSLDIGQGYGYTF. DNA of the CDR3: TGCGCCAGCAGCTTGGATATTGGACAGGGATATGGCTACACCTTC.

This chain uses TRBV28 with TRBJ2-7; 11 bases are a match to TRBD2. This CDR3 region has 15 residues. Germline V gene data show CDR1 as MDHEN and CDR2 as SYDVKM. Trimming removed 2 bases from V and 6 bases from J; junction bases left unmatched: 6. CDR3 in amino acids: CASSLKLAGVREQYF. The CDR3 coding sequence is TGTGCCAGCAGTTTAAAACTAGCGGGGGTCCGCGAGCAGTACTTC.

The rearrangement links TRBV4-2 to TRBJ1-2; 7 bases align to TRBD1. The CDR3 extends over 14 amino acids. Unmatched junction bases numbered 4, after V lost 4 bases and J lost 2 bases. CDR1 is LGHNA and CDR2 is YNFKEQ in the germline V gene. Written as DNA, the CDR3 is TGTGCCAGCAGCCGTACGACAGGGAACTATGGCTACACCTTC. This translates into CASSRTTGNYGYTF.

CDR3 bases: TGTGCCAGCAGAAGCCGCCGAGCAGGGCTAAAAAACATTCAGTACTTC. Translation: CASRSRRAGLKNIQYF. The chain has TRBV21-1 and TRBJ2-4; the table's D gene call, TRBD1, was not cross checked with the DNA. TRBV21-1 is shown as a pseudogene. The CDR3 length is 16 residues.

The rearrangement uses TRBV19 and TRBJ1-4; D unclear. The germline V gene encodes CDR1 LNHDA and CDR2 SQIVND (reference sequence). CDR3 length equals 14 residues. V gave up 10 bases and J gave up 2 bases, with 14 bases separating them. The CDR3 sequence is CATRSWATNEKLFF. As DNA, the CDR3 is TGTGCCACCCGGTCCTGGGCGACTAATGAAAAACTGTTTTTT.

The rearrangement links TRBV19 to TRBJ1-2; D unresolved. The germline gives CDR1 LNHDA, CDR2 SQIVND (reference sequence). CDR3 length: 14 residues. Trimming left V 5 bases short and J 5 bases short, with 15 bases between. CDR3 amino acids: CASSPQRRGYGYTF. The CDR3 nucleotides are TGTGCCAGTAGTCCCCAAAGGCGAGGATATGGCTACACCTTC. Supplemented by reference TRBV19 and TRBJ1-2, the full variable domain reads DGGITQSPKYLFRKEGQNVTLSCEQNLNHDAMYWYRQDPGQGLRLIYYSQIVNDFQKGDIAEGYSVSREKKESFPLTVTSAQKNPTAFYLCASSPQRRGYGYTFGSGTRLTVV.

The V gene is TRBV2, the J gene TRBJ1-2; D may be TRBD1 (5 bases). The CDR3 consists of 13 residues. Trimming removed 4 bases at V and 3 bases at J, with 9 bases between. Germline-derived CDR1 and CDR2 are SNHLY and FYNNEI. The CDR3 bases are TGTGCCAGCAGTGGGGGCAACCACTATGGCTACACCTTC. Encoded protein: CASSGGNHYGYTF. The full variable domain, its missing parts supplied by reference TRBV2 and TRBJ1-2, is EPEVTQTPSHQVTQMGQEVILRCVPISNHLYFYWYRQILGQKVEFLVSFYNNEISEKSEIFDDQFSVERPDGSNFTLKIRSTKLEDSAMYFCASSGGNHYGYTFGSGTRLTVV.